This is a list of T cell receptor beta chains from one sample in a study of control samples from healthy donors and cancer patients. Generated by immunoSEQ multiplex PCR, the TCRdb table keeps only in-frame clones and is missing some. The data show about 160,000 clones, nearly 96% seen once. Material: blood. The origin of the receptors is a woman aged 25 to 45 in good health. CDR3s include the opening cysteine and the closing phenylalanine or tryptophan. Each record gives: V gene, D gene, J gene, clone size, CDR3 protein, CDR3 DNA. A D gene is named only where the DNA matches it firmly. Clone size is stated in some rows and not others, as once, few, many or a class when expanded.

V: TRBV7-2; D: -; J: TRBJ1-6; size: -; CDR3: CASSLAHGFSPLHF; DNA: TGTGCCAGCAGCTTAGCCCACGGCTTTTCACCCCTCCACTTT
V: TRBV4-1; D: TRBD1; J: TRBJ1-1; size: -; CDR3: CASSQVGTGTEAFF; DNA: TGCGCCAGCAGCCAAGTCGGGACAGGAACTGAAGCTTTCTTT
V: TRBV7-9; D: TRBD2; J: TRBJ2-7; size: -; CDR3: CASSYLGLASYEQYF; DNA: TGTGCCAGCAGCTACCTGGGACTAGCGTCGTACGAGCAGTACTTC
V: TRBV6-5; D: -; J: TRBJ2-7; size: -; CDR3: CASIRPGVNYEQYF; DNA: TGTGCCAGCATTCGACCAGGGGTTAACTACGAGCAGTACTTC
V: TRBV7-3; D: -; J: TRBJ2-3; size: -; CDR3: CASSETGSGTDTQYF; DNA: TGTGCCAGCAGTGAAACAGGGTCGGGCACAGATACGCAGTATTTT
V: TRBV19; D: TRBD2; J: TRBJ2-5; size: -; CDR3: CASSAWAVREGLETQYF; DNA: TGTGCCAGTAGTGCCTGGGCGGTGCGGGAGGGCCTGGAGACCCAGTACTTC
V: TRBV25-1; D: -; J: TRBJ2-5; size: -; CDR3: CASSEAAGPRETQYF; DNA: TGTGCCAGCAGTGAAGCGGCCGGCCCCCGGGAGACCCAGTACTTC
V: TRBV5-1; D: -; J: TRBJ1-2; size: -; CDR3: CASAPGQYGYTF; DNA: TGCGCCAGCGCCCCAGGACAGTATGGCTACACCTTC
V: TRBV30; D: -; J: TRBJ2-4; size: -; CDR3: CAWSELQNLLAKNIQYF; DNA: TGTGCCTGGAGTGAACTGCAGAACCTCCTAGCCAAAAACATTCAGTACTTC
V: TRBV15; D: TRBD1; J: TRBJ1-2; size: -; CDR3: CATSRDLGQGRDYGYTF; DNA: TGTGCCACCAGCAGAGATCTGGGACAGGGGCGGGACTATGGCTACACCTTC
V: TRBV20-1; D: -; J: TRBJ2-5; size: few; CDR3: CSADSQETQYF; DNA: TGCAGTGCTGACAGCCAAGAGACCCAGTACTTC
V: TRBV9; D: -; J: TRBJ1-1; size: -; CDR3: CASSPNLGAGNTEAFF; DNA: TGTGCCAGCAGCCCAAACCTAGGGGCTGGGAACACTGAAGCTTTCTTT
V: TRBV29-1; D: -; J: TRBJ2-7; size: few; CDR3: CSVSRVEGYEQYF; DNA: TGCAGCGTGTCCCGGGTCGAGGGTTACGAGCAGTACTTC
V: TRBV5-1; D: TRBD1; J: TRBJ1-1; size: -; CDR3: CASKEQGAKAEAFF; DNA: TGCGCCAGCAAAGAACAGGGGGCGAAGGCTGAAGCTTTCTTT
V: TRBV3-1/TRBV3-2; D: TRBD2; J: TRBJ2-7; size: -; CDR3: CASSHLSGTSGNSYEQYF; DNA: TGTGCCAGCAGCCACCTATCCGGGACTAGCGGAAATTCCTACGAGCAGTACTTC
V: TRBV9; D: TRBD1; J: TRBJ1-2; size: -; CDR3: CASSVGEGQGAGYTF; DNA: TGTGCCAGCAGCGTAGGGGAAGGACAGGGGGCTGGCTACACCTTC
V: TRBV27; D: -; J: TRBJ2-1; size: -; CDR3: CASSLSGTFRGNEQFF; DNA: TGTGCCAGCAGTTTATCGGGTACCTTTAGGGGGAATGAGCAGTTCTTC
V: TRBV27; D: TRBD1; J: TRBJ1-2; size: once; CDR3: CASSSGQDLLRYGYTF; DNA: TGTGCCAGCAGTTCTGGACAGGACCTCCTACGCTATGGCTACACCTTC
V: TRBV28; D: TRBD1; J: TRBJ1-2; size: -; CDR3: CASRQGAGFNYGYTF; DNA: TGTGCCAGCAGGCAGGGGGCAGGCTTTAACTATGGCTACACCTTC
V: TRBV2; D: TRBD1; J: TRBJ1-2; size: -; CDR3: CASSGQGGARGGYTF; DNA: TGTGCCAGCAGCGGACAGGGGGGGGCCCGAGGAGGCTACACCTTC
V: TRBV10-2; D: -; J: TRBJ2-7; size: -; CDR3: CASSETGGAGEQYF; DNA: TGCGCCAGCAGTGAGACTGGGGGGGCGGGCGAGCAGTACTTC
V: TRBV2; D: -; J: TRBJ1-5; size: once; CDR3: CASSGLGREQPQHF; DNA: TGTGCCAGCAGCGGGTTAGGGCGGGAGCAGCCCCAGCATTTT
V: TRBV15; D: -; J: TRBJ2-7; size: -; CDR3: CATSRDKRGEQYF; DNA: TGTGCCACCAGCAGAGATAAGAGGGGCGAGCAGTACTTC
V: TRBV24-1; D: -; J: TRBJ2-5; size: -; CDR3: CATSRPGQETQYF; DNA: TGTGCCACCAGTCGACCAGGGCAAGAGACCCAGTACTTC
V: TRBV5-5; D: -; J: TRBJ2-7; size: few; CDR3: CASSTGTDRYEQYF; DNA: TGTGCCAGCAGCACCGGGACGGACCGCTACGAGCAGTACTTC
V: TRBV30; D: -; J: TRBJ1-5; size: -; CDR3: CAWSDASNSNQPQHF; DNA: TGTGCCTGGAGTGACGCCTCGAATAGCAATCAGCCCCAGCATTTT
V: TRBV27; D: -; J: TRBJ2-5; size: -; CDR3: CASSLVGGLRGTQYF; DNA: TGTGCCAGCAGTTTGGTGGGAGGTTTACGGGGGACCCAGTACTTC
V: TRBV28; D: -; J: TRBJ2-7; size: -; CDR3: CASNSLPSYEQYF; DNA: TGTGCCAGCAACAGTCTCCCCAGTTACGAGCAGTACTTC
V: TRBV3-1/TRBV3-2; D: -; J: TRBJ1-5; size: -; CDR3: CASSQGWGNQPQHF; DNA: TGTGCCAGCAGCCAAGGTTGGGGGAATCAGCCCCAGCATTTT